This TCR beta chain derives from a study of blood T cell repertoires in COVID-19. Study processing details: Amplified reference gene primers provided the basis for estimating nucleated cell counts. The protocol was immunoSEQ multiplex PCR, while the TCRdb copy is restricted to in-frame clones and leaves out a portion. V and J calls and clone size come straight from that table; D and trimming were deduced from the DNA. The sample contains a few hundred thousand clones, roughly 82% of which appear only once. A few counts support this clone. Unmatched junction bases numbered 13, after V lost 7 bases and J lost 5 bases. Germline lookup yields CDR1 MDHEN and CDR2 SYDVKM. The CDR3 is 16 amino acids.

Sequencing was performed on peripheral blood. The rearrangement uses TRBV28 and TRBJ2-1; 8 bases are a match to TRBD2. This sequence originates from a woman between 35 and 50 years old who had recovered from COVID-19. In DNA form, the CDR3 reads TGTGCCAGCACCTTGCTTTCCGGGGGGGGTGACAATGAGCAGTTCTTC. Translating gives CASTLLSGGGDNEQFF.